One sample yielded the 5 T cell receptor beta chains listed below, sequenced in a study of cytomegalovirus exposure and HLA in healthy donors. PCR primers comprised 60 Vbeta and 13 Jbeta primers. TCRdb's table, derived via immunoSEQ multiplex PCR, lists solely in-frame clones and lacks some. Here the sample spans 90,000 to 100,000 clones, around 80% being singletons. The sample taken for sequencing was PBMCs. The receptors stem from a woman aged 60 to 75 in good health and CMV-seronegative.

This rearrangement joins TRBV6-5 to TRBJ1-2; TRBD1 agrees at 9 bases. With V trimmed by 6 bases and J by 3 bases, 8 bases remained unmatched. Germline-derived CDR1 and CDR2 are MNHEY and SVGAGI. CDR3 length equals 15 residues. The CDR3 region is CASSSDRDRDYGYTF. In DNA, the CDR3 is TGTGCCAGCAGCTCCGACCGGGACAGGGACTATGGCTACACCTTC.

This chain uses TRBV25-1 with TRBJ1-1; possible D gene TRBD1, 6 bases. The CDR3 has 16 residues. Germline CDR1 and CDR2: MGHDK and SYGVNS. V lost 4 bases and J lost 1, with 16 bases in between. CDR3 amino acids: CASSALSGTQNTEAFF. In nucleotides, the CDR3 is TGTGCCAGCAGTGCCCTATCCGGGACACAGAACACTGAAGCTTTCTTT.

The V gene is TRBV9, the J gene TRBJ2-7; perhaps TRBD1 as D (6 bases). Trimming cost V 0 bases and J 5 bases, with 9 bases left between them. CDR1 and CDR2 from the germline V gene are SGDLS and YYNGEE. The CDR3 runs 13 residues. CDR3 sequence reads: CASSVAGVNEQYF. The CDR3 DNA sequence: TGTGCCAGCAGCGTAGCAGGGGTAAACGAGCAGTACTTC.

The chain couples TRBV20-1 to TRBJ2-7, with D maybe TRBD1 (6 bases). Deletions cut 5 bases from V and 6 bases from J, with 11 bases between. Per the germline V gene, CDR1 is DFQATT and CDR2 is SNEGSKA (reference sequence). This CDR3 has 11 amino acids. The CDR3 DNA reads as TGCAGTGCTTGGGACACCCTCGAGCAGTACTTC. Translated: CSAWDTLEQYF.

The rearrangement joins TRBV19 to TRBJ2-1; D possibly corresponds to TRBD1 (6 bases). The germline V and J ends were trimmed by 5 bases and 4 bases, with 12 bases remaining between them. Germline V gene data show CDR1 as LNHDA and CDR2 as SQIVND (reference sequence). There are 14 residues in the CDR3. This CDR3 is CASSEGEFYNEQFF. The CDR3 bases are TGTGCCAGTAGTGAGGGGGAATTTTACAATGAGCAGTTCTTC.